The rows below give T cell receptor beta chains drawn from one sample of a study of blood T cell repertoires in COVID-19. Profiled with immunoSEQ multiplex PCR; TCRdb holds only in-frame clones, not every one. The sample holds roughly 73,000 clones, approximately 90% seen once. The sample consisted of peripheral blood. The receptors originated from a man aged 65-85 years with active or convalescent COVID-19. CDR3s include the opening cysteine and the closing phenylalanine or tryptophan. Rows give clone size only sometimes, using once, few, many, or a class for an expanded clone.

CDR3: CASSSRYSYNEQFF
size: .
V: TRBV19
J: TRBJ2-1

CDR3: CASSPMTGAGELFF
size: .
V: TRBV6-4
J: TRBJ2-2

CDR3: CASSPRTSGRFAEQFF
size: .
V: TRBV5-4
J: TRBJ2-1

CDR3: CASSLAGGNDEQFF
size: .
V: TRBV11-2
J: TRBJ2-1

CDR3: CASTKLAGEQFF
size: .
V: TRBV10-2
J: TRBJ2-1

CDR3: CASSESAGADTQYF
size: .
V: TRBV6-1
J: TRBJ2-3

CDR3: CASRRRGDNEQFF
size: .
V: TRBV19
J: TRBJ2-1

CDR3: CASSPNGRANNEQFF
size: once
V: TRBV18
J: TRBJ2-1

CDR3: CACPDLAGSSTDTQYF
size: .
V: TRBV30
J: TRBJ2-3

CDR3: CASSLQGGQLYGYTF
size: .
V: TRBV7-2
J: TRBJ1-2

CDR3: CSVEDRYYGYTF
size: .
V: TRBV29-1
J: TRBJ1-2

CDR3: CASSPQALKGELFF
size: .
V: TRBV9
J: TRBJ2-2

CDR3: CASSDRGMEKLFF
size: .
V: TRBV19
J: TRBJ1-4

CDR3: CASSPSGGAHNEQFF
size: few
V: TRBV19
J: TRBJ2-1

CDR3: CASASEETQYF
size: .
V: TRBV11-2
J: TRBJ2-5

CDR3: CATSDPLAPDFSASTDTQYF
size: .
V: TRBV24-1
J: TRBJ2-3

CDR3: CASSQSFGQGIGTGELFF
size: .
V: TRBV23-1
J: TRBJ2-2

CDR3: CASSQGTSGYNEQFF
size: .
V: TRBV5-6
J: TRBJ2-1

CDR3: CASSILGQGKNIQYF
size: .
V: TRBV19
J: TRBJ2-4

CDR3: CAISERAGAQETQYF
size: .
V: TRBV10-3
J: TRBJ2-5

CDR3: CASSFGRNTEAFF
size: once
V: TRBV7-9
J: TRBJ1-1

CDR3: CATGTGQPQHF
size: .
V: TRBV6-5
J: TRBJ1-5

CDR3: CASSLATSGADTGELFF
size: once
V: TRBV5-1
J: TRBJ2-2

CDR3: CASSGTGFFQPQHF
size: few
V: TRBV2
J: TRBJ1-5

CDR3: CAISARGEETQYF
size: .
V: TRBV10-3
J: TRBJ2-5

CDR3: CASGRGNYGYTF
size: .
V: TRBV6-5
J: TRBJ1-2

CDR3: CASSLRGGVGNTQYF
size: .
V: TRBV11-2
J: TRBJ2-3

CDR3: CASSLWTSVGGELFF
size: .
V: TRBV13
J: TRBJ2-2

CDR3: CASSITGTVNSPLHF
size: .
V: TRBV5-4
J: TRBJ1-6

CDR3: CASSPLGGNGYTF
size: .
V: TRBV18
J: TRBJ1-2

CDR3: CASSFPSTSTDTQYF
size: .
V: TRBV28
J: TRBJ2-3

CDR3: CASSPRWGRETQYF
size: .
V: TRBV21-1
J: TRBJ2-5

CDR3: CASSPRLSGSGYNEQFF
size: .
V: TRBV18
J: TRBJ2-1

CDR3: CASSTSNQPQHF
size: .
V: TRBV27
J: TRBJ1-5

CDR3: CASSIDHTGGQNIQYF
size: .
V: TRBV19
J: TRBJ2-4

CDR3: CASSEGHRGGELFF
size: .
V: TRBV18
J: TRBJ2-2

CDR3: CASSGPGDSSYNEQFF
size: .
V: TRBV6-1
J: TRBJ2-1

CDR3: CASSLKPSLTAGELFF
size: few
V: TRBV7-3
J: TRBJ2-2

CDR3: CSVVGDKLYEQYF
size: .
V: TRBV29-1
J: TRBJ2-7

CDR3: CASSSMGQGPSGANVLTF
size: .
V: TRBV5-4
J: TRBJ2-6

CDR3: CASSQTGTGGFNEQYF
size: .
V: TRBV4-1
J: TRBJ2-7

CDR3: CASSLGPGDYEQYF
size: once
V: TRBV5-4
J: TRBJ2-7

CDR3: CASRIGTSQTGELFF
size: .
V: TRBV5-1
J: TRBJ2-2

CDR3: CALDGQLYGYTF
size: .
V: TRBV30
J: TRBJ1-2

CDR3: CASSYPRQGLNTEAFF
size: .
V: TRBV5-8
J: TRBJ1-1

CDR3: CASSPDRDNIYGYTF
size: .
V: TRBV19
J: TRBJ1-2

CDR3: CASSHSLAKNIQYF
size: .
V: TRBV4-1
J: TRBJ2-4

CDR3: CASEGATDTQYF
size: .
V: TRBV12-5
J: TRBJ2-3

CDR3: CASSPSSDTQYF
size: few
V: TRBV18
J: TRBJ2-3

CDR3: CASSEEMDQPQHF
size: .
V: TRBV6-4
J: TRBJ1-5